This entry features one TCR beta chain sequence. This clone was recorded once. Its antigen remains unidentified. No much larger clonotype is one base removed from it; base qualities were not supplied. This record comes from a study of T cell responses to AZD1222 COVID-19 vaccine (dated by TCRdb to the early 2020s). Context from the whole study: AZD1222 recipients with second doses at about 4 weeks or about 12 weeks were pooled, because spike-specific TCR depth and breadth did not differ between schedules. TCR sequencing was performed for over 230 trial participants, of whom some 200 were given two doses of AZD1222 and roughly 25 were given two doses of MenACWY control vaccine. Trial participants were enrolled by age into subgroups of 18-55, 56-69 and 70-plus years, and around 150, 29 and 61 TCR-sequenced participants, respectively, were included in these subgroups.

The CDR3 regions of human TCRbeta chains were analyzed by immunosequencing. In the source study's methods: TCRs in the repertoires were matched against a reference library of SARS-CoV-2-specific TCRs that had been generated with the MIRA antigen-specificity platform. Breadth was defined as the fraction of unique TCRs that were SARS-CoV-2-associated, and depth was defined as the fraction of total T cells that were SARS-CoV-2-associated. Using the MIRA data, every spike-specific TCR was mapped to the spike region that the TCR reacted to and assigned to either a CD4 or a CD8 class. Log10-transformed breadth and depth values were compared by one-way ANOVA with Sidak's multiple comparisons tests. Sourced from immuneACCESS, this table was stored by TCRdb with only in-frame sequences that have V and J called. A share of the clones is absent; for the studies checked, an unresolved V gene accounts for under half, and the remainder has no known explanation. V, J and clone size were drawn from that table, and D and trimming were deduced from the DNA. The sample includes more than 100,000 clones, with 80% to 95% observed a single time. The top ten hold more than 4.5% of the sample.

General findings and caveats noted by the study authors: Reportedly, almost half of the unique spike-specific TCRs recognized epitopes lying outside the regions that are mutated in the B.1.351 and B.1.1.7 variants. No day 14 peak-response samples were available, so repertoires were characterized only after the peak T cell response. Participants were mostly white British, with more females than males. The authors suggested clonal diversity may have been underestimated. After two AZD1222 doses, both the breadth and the depth of spike-specific TCRs were significantly higher than at day 0 and than in MenACWY recipients. Conclusions about previously exposed vaccinees were limited because only 6 or 7 AZD1222 recipients were SARS-CoV-2 seropositive at baseline. The 56-69-year group was small, and its depth increase did not reach significance, likely because of low power. CD4 TCRs associated with the vaccine covered the entire spike protein, and the dominant responses were in regions 160-218 and 743-854.

The V end gives up 6 bases and the J end 5 bases, leaving 8 bases in the junction not matched to a gene. Reading the germline V gene gives CDR1 WSHSY and CDR2 SAAADI. The CDR3 runs 14 amino acids, cysteine and phenylalanine included. The read is trimmed to its CDR3 DNA, 42 bases read in frame from base 1. Sample time point, as interpreted from the label and publication: baseline before first vaccination. Samples from vaccinated people were obtained from the UK trials COV001 and COV002, which included a single-blind randomized controlled phase 2/3 trial of AZD1222 (ChAdOx1 nCoV-19) in healthy adults. For TCRbeta chain sequencing, PBMC samples from trial participants were taken at day 0 and at day 28 after the second dose.

The sequence was collected from an adult in good health. Here the chain combines TRBV10-2 and TRBJ2-7; TRBD1 matches 9 bases in the middle. The starting material was peripheral blood, obtained on day 0 of AZD1222 vaccination. Here the CDR3 is given as CASSAGTGYNEQYF. The nucleotides read TGCGCCAGCAGCGCCGGGACAGGGTATAACGAGCAGTACTTC.